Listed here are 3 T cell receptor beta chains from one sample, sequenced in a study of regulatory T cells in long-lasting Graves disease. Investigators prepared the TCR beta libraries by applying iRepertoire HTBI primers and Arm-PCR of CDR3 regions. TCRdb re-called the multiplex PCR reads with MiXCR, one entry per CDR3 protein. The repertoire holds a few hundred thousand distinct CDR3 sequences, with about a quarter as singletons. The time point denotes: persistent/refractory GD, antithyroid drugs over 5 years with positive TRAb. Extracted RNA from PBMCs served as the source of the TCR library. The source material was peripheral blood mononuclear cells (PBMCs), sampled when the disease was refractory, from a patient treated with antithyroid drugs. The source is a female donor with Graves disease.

CDR3 nucleotide sequence: TGTGCCAGCAGTTACTCGTCGGGATCAACCTACGAGCAGTACTTC. Its protein product is CASSYSSGSTYEQYF. The chain couples TRBV6-6 to TRBJ2-7, with a tentative D call TRBD2 (5 bases). The V gene lost 0 bases and the J gene lost 2 bases, with 11 bases spanning the gap. Germline V gene sequence: CDR1 MNHNY, CDR2 SVGAGI (reference sequence). This CDR3 is 15 amino acids long.

CDR3 in amino acids: CASSLTGRDEAFF. The CDR3 DNA reads TGTGCCAGCAGCTTAACAGGGAGAGATGAAGCTTTCTTT. V and J are TRBV7-3 and TRBJ1-1; D gene ambiguous. The V gene lost 0 bases and the J gene lost 7 bases, with 9 bases spanning the gap. The CDR3 loop spans 13 amino acids. Germline V gives CDR1 SGHTA, CDR2 FQGTGA.

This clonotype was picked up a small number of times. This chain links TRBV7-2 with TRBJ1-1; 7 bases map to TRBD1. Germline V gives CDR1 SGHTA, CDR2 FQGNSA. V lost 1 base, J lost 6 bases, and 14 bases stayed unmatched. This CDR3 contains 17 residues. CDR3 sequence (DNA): TGTGCCAGCAGCTTAGTTGACAGGGTGGCGCGAGGGGCTGAAGCTTTCTTT. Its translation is CASSLVDRVARGAEAFF.